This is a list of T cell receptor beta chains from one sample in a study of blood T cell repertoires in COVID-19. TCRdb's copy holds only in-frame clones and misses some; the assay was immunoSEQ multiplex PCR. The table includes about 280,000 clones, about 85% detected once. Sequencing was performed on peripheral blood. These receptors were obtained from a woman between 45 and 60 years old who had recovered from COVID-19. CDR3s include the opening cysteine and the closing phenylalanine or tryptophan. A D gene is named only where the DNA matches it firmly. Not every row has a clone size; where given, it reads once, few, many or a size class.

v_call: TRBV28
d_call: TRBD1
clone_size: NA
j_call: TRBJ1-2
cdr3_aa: CASGRTGINYGYTF
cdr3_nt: TGTGCCTCCGGGAGGACAGGGATTAACTATGGCTACACCTTC

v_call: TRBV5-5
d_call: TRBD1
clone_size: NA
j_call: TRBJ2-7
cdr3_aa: CASSLAFSRGLEQYF
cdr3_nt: TGTGCCAGCAGCTTGGCATTCTCCAGGGGGCTTGAGCAGTACTTC

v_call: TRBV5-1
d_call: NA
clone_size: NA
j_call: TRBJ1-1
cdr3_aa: CASSFRELLNTEAFF
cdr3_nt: TGCGCCAGCAGCTTCCGGGAGCTCCTGAACACTGAAGCTTTCTTT

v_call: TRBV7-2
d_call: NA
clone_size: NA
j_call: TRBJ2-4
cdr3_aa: CASSLALTGLAKNIQYF
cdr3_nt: TGTGCCAGCAGCTTAGCGTTAACAGGGCTAGCCAAAAACATTCAGTACTTC

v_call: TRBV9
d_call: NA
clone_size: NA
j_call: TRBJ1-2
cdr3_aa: CASGGADSNYGYTF
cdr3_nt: TGTGCCAGCGGGGGGGCTGACAGTAACTATGGCTACACCTTC

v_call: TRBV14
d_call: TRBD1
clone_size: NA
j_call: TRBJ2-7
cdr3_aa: CASGVGPGGSGEQYF
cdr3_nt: TGTGCCAGCGGTGTCGGGCCAGGGGGCTCCGGCGAGCAGTACTTC

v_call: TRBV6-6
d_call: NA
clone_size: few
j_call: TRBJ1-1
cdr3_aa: CASSNTQRNTEAFF
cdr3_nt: TGTGCCAGCAGTAACACACAGAGGAACACTGAAGCTTTCTTT

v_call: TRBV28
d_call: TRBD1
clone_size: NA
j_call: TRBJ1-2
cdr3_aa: CASSLGQRIYGYTF
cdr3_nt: TGTGCCAGCAGTTTGGGACAGAGGATCTATGGCTACACCTTC

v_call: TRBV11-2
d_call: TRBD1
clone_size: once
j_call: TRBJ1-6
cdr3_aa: CASSPKAGTVIYNSPLHF
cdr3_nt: TGTGCCAGCAGCCCTAAGGCCGGGACAGTGATATATAATTCACCCCTCCACTTT

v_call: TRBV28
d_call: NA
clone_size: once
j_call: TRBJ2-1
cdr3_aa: CASSRGDVGGSEQFF
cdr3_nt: TGTGCCAGCAGCCGAGGCGATGTAGGTGGTAGTGAGCAGTTCTTC

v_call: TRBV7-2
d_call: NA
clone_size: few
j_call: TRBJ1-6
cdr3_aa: CASSRAYNSPLHF
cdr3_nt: TGTGCCAGCAGTAGAGCCTATAATTCACCCCTCCACTTT

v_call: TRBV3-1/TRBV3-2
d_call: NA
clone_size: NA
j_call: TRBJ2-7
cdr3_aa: CASSPSFGSAYEQYF
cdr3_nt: TGTGCCAGCAGCCCGAGCTTCGGAAGCGCCTACGAGCAGTACTTC

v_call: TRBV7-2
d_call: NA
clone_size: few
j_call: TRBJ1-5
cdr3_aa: CASSLGQPNQPQHF
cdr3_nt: TGTGCCAGCAGCTTAGGACAGCCTAATCAGCCCCAGCATTTT

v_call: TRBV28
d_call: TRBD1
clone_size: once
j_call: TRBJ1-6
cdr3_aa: CASRGGQGWNSPLHF
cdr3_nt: TGTGCCAGCAGGGGGGGACAGGGGTGGAATTCACCCCTCCACTTT

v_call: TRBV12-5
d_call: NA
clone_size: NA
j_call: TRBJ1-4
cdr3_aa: CASTPGRSVREKLFF
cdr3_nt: TGTGCTAGCACACCGGGGAGGTCGGTACGTGAAAAACTGTTTTTT

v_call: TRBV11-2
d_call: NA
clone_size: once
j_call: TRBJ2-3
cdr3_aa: CASSFAGTVDTQYF
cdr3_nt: TGTGCCAGCAGCTTTGCGGGGACGGTAGATACGCAGTATTTT

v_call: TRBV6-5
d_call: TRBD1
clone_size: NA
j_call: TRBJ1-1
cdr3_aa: CASSPPGTGPPAFF
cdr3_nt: TGTGCCAGCAGTCCGCCCGGGACAGGGCCTCCGGCTTTCTTT

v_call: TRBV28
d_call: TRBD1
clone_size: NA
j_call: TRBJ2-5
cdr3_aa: CASRHTMGQQETQYF
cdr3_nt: TGTGCCAGCAGGCATACCATGGGACAGCAAGAGACCCAGTACTTC

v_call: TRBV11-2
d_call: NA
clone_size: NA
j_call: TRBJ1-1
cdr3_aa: CASSLGGGANTEAFF
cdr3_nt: TGTGCCAGCAGCTTAGGCGGGGGGGCGAACACTGAAGCTTTCTTT

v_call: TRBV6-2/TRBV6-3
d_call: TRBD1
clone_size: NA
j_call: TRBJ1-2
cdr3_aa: CASSYSRHQGAVGYTF
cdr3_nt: TGTGCCAGCAGTTACTCGAGGCACCAGGGGGCTGTCGGCTACACCTTC

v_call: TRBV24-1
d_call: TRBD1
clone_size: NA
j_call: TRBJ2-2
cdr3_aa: CATSDQGAGGLNGELFF
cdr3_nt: TGTGCCACCAGTGATCAAGGGGCAGGGGGCTTAAACGGGGAGCTGTTTTTT

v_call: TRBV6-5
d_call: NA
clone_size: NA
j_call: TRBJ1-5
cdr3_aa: CASSPRGGYQPQHF
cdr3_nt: TGTGCCAGCAGTCCCCGGGGGGGGTATCAGCCCCAGCATTTT

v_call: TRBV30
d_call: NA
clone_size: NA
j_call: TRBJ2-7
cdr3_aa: CACLGHYEQYF
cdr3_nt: TGTGCCTGTCTTGGCCACTACGAGCAGTACTTC

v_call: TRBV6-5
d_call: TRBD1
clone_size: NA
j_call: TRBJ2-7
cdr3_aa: CASSPRGTESYEQYF
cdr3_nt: TGTGCCAGCAGCCCACGTGGGACAGAATCGTACGAGCAGTACTTC

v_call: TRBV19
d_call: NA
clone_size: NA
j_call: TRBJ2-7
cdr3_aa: CASSILGQYEQYF
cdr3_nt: TGTGCCAGTAGTATTCTGGGGCAATACGAGCAGTACTTC

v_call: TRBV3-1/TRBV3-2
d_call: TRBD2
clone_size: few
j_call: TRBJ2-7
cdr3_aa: CASSQAPSGGSYEQYF
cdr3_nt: TGTGCCAGCAGCCAAGCCCCTAGCGGGGGATCCTACGAGCAGTACTTC

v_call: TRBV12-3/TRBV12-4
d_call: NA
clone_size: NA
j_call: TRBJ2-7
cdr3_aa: CASRAGTYEQYF
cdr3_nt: TGTGCCAGCCGTGCAGGCACCTACGAGCAGTACTTC

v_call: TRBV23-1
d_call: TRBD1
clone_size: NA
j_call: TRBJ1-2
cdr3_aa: CASSRVSPTRQGAHGYTF
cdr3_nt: TGCGCCAGCAGTCGGGTTTCTCCTACTCGACAGGGGGCTCATGGCTACACCTTC

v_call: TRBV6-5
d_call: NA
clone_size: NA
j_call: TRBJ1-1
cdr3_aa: CASSYSRRDTEAFF
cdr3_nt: TGTGCCAGCAGTTACTCGAGGAGGGACACTGAAGCTTTCTTT

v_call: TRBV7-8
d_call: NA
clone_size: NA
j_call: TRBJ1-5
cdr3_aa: CASSPGTQEPQHF
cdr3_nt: TGTGCCAGCAGCCCCGGTACCCAAGAGCCCCAGCATTTT

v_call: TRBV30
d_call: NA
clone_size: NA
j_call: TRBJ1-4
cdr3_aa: CAWRGPGAEKLFF
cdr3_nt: TGTGCCTGGCGAGGGCCTGGAGCGGAAAAACTGTTTTTT

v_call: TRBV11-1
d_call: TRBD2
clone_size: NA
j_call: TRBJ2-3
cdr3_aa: CASSPMTSGDDTQYF
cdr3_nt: TGTGCCAGCAGCCCAATGACTAGCGGGGATGATACGCAGTATTTT

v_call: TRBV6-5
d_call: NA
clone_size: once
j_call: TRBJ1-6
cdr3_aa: CASTEGLYNSPLHF
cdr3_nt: TGTGCCAGCACGGAGGGACTTTATAATTCACCCCTCCACTTT

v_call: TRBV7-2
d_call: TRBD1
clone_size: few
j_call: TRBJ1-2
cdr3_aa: CASSNRGHYGYTF
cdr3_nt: TGTGCCAGCAGCAACAGGGGGCATTATGGCTACACCTTC

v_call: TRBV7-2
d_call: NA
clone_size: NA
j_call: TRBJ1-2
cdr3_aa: CASSSGVPDRSYGYTF
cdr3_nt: TGTGCCAGCAGCTCCGGGGTACCCGACAGGTCCTATGGCTACACCTTC

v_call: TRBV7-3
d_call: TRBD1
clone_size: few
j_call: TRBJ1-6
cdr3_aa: CASSLTRAGGTSPLHF
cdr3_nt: TGTGCCAGCAGCTTAACTAGGGCAGGGGGAACGTCACCCCTCCACTTT

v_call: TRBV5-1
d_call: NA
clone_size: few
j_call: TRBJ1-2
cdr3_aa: CASSSPTMNYGYTF
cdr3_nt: TGCGCCAGCAGCTCTCCGACAATGAACTATGGCTACACCTTC

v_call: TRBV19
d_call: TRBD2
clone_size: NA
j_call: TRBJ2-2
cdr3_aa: CASSIDLFGGRTGELFF
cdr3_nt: TGTGCCAGTAGTATAGATCTATTCGGGGGGAGGACCGGGGAGCTGTTTTTT

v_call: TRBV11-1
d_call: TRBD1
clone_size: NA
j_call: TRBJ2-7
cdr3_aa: CASSSRGDRGRNEQYF
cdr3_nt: TGTGCCAGCAGCTCACGGGGTGACAGGGGGCGAAACGAGCAGTACTTC

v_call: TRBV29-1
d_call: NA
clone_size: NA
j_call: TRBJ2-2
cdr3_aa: CSVKRGGTGELFF
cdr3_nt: TGCAGCGTTAAAAGGGGGGGAACCGGGGAGCTGTTTTTT

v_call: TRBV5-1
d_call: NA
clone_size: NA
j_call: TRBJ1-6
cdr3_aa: CASRENNSPLHF
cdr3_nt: TGCGCCAGCAGGGAGAATAATTCACCCCTCCACTTT

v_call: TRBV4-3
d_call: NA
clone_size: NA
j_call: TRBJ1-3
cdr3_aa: CASSQDREGSGNTIYF
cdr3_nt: TGCGCCAGCAGCCAAGACAGGGAAGGATCTGGAAACACCATATATTTT

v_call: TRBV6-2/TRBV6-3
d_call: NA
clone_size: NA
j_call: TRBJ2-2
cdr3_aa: CASSSLTGLSNTGELFF
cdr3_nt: TGTGCCAGCAGCTCATTGACAGGCCTGTCGAACACCGGGGAGCTGTTTTTT

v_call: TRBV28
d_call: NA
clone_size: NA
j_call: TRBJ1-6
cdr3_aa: CASSLGGQHSPLHF
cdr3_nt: TGTGCCAGCAGCCTCGGGGGGCAGCATTCACCCCTCCACTTT